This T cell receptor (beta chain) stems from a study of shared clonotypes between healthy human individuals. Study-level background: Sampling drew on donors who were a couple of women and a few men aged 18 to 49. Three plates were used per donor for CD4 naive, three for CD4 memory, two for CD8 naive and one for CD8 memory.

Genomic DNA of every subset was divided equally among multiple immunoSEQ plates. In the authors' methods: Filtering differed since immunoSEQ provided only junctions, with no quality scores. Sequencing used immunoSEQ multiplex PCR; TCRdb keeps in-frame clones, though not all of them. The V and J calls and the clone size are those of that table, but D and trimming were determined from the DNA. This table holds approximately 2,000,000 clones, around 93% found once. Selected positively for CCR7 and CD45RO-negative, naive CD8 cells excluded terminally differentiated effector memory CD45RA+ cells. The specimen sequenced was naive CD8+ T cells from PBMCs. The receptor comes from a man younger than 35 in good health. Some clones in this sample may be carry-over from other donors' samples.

CDR3 residues: CASSLGPGLSSYEQYF. As DNA, the CDR3 is TGTGCCAGCAGCTTAGGCCCGGGCCTTAGCTCCTACGAGCAGTACTTC. The genes are TRBV13 and TRBJ2-7; D not resolved. Looked up from germline, CDR1 is PRHDT and CDR2 is FYEKMQ (reference sequence). Trimming pared 0 bases from V and 0 bases from J, leaving 12 bases between. The CDR3 has 16 residues. Looking up the rest from reference TRBV13 and TRBJ2-7 gives the full variable domain: AAGVIQSPRHLIKEKRETATLKCYPIPRHDTVYWYQQGPGQDPQFLISFYEKMQSDKGSIPDRFSAQQFSDYHSELNMSSLELGDSALYFCASSLGPGLSSYEQYFGPGTRLTVT.